Below, 27 T cell receptor beta chains from the same sample are listed, as sequenced in a study of T cell changes during pregnancy in multiple sclerosis. Libraries were prepared by immunoSEQ multiplex PCR; TCRdb keeps only in-frame clonotypes and omits some of them. Among about 55,000 clones, 94% were seen once, and the ten largest hold about 3.5%. This sample comprised CD8+ T cells from peripheral blood mononuclear cells, obtained in the third trimester of pregnancy. These receptors were taken from a female donor with multiple sclerosis, enrolled in a pregnancy study.

This chain links TRBV7-9 with TRBJ2-7; no clear D gene. V lost 5 bases and J lost 4, with 18 bases in between. Per germline, CDR1 SEHNR and CDR2 FQNEAQ (reference sequence). CDR3 length: 15 amino acids. CDR3 residues: CASSPPSPSGYEQYF. The CDR3 DNA reads as TGTGCCAGCAGCCCCCCCTCCCCCTCCGGGTACGAGCAGTACTTC.

Comments on this clone: In the same sample, other DNA sequences code for this CDR3. V usage is TRBV5-1 and J usage is TRBJ2-7; 8 bases are a match to TRBD1. Per germline, CDR1 SGHRS and CDR2 YFSETQ. The CDR3 is 14 residues long. J lost 2 bases, V lost 2 bases, and 3 bases had no gene match. DNA for the CDR3: TGCGCCAGCAGCTTTTCAGGGGGCACCTACGAGCAGTACTTC. Protein: CASSFSGGTYEQYF.

Written as DNA, the CDR3 is TGTGCCAGCAGCTTAGGCAGGGGGTGGTACGAGCAGTACTTC. This translates into CASSLGRGWYEQYF. The genes are TRBV7-2 and TRBJ2-7; TRBD1 agrees at 7 bases. The CDR3 has 14 amino acids. Germline CDR1 reads SGHTA; CDR2 reads FQGNSA. With 1 base clipped from V and 4 bases from J, the junction kept 4 bases outside the gene matches.

The chain joins TRBV5-1 to TRBJ2-7, with a possible D match to TRBD1 (5 bases). The CDR3 is made up of 15 amino acids. V was shortened by 4 bases and J by 4 bases, with 18 bases between the two germline ends. Germline CDR1 SGHRS, CDR2 YFSETQ. The CDR3 sequence is CASSAGDLGAYEQYF. The DNA of the CDR3 is TGCGCCAGCAGCGCAGGAGACTTAGGGGCATACGAGCAGTACTTC.

Note on this clone: Other DNA sequences in the same sample also yield this CDR3. The rearrangement uses TRBV27 and TRBJ2-7, with TRBD1 matching over 8 bases. The CDR3 runs 14 residues. Germline V gene lookup returns CDR1 MNHEY and CDR2 SMNVEV (reference sequence). J lost 3 bases, V lost 0 bases, and 1 base had no gene match. The CDR3 nucleotides are TGTGCCAGCAGTTTATCCACAGGGGGCTACGAGCAGTACTTC. It translates to CASSLSTGGYEQYF.

The gene calls are TRBV10-1 and TRBJ2-7; 7 bases map to TRBD1. Germline V lookup: CDR1 WNHNN, CDR2 SYGVQD (reference sequence). V dropped 8 bases and J dropped 3; count of bases not matched to a gene: 1. The CDR3 length is 11 residues. In DNA, the CDR3 is TGCGCCAGCGGGGACAGCTACGAGCAGTACTTC. Protein sequence: CASGDSYEQYF.

The chain carries TRBV7-9 and TRBJ2-7; 10 bases are a match to TRBD1. This CDR3 region has 16 residues. V shed 3 bases, J shed 1 base, and the junction held 6 bases outside the gene matches. Germline assignment: CDR1 SEHNR and CDR2 FQNEAQ (reference sequence). The CDR3 DNA reads as TGTGCCAGCAGCTTCGAGACAGGGGGCCTATCCTACGAGCAGTACTTC. This encodes CASSFETGGLSYEQYF.

The J gene is TRBJ1-5, the V gene TRBV27; tentatively, D is TRBD1 (5 bases). This CDR3 is 14 amino acids long. Germline V CDR1 and CDR2: MNHEY, SMNVEV (reference sequence). V lost 8 bases and J 0 bases, leaving 11 bases between the germline ends. This CDR3 is CASWGGYSNQPQHF. Here the CDR3 DNA reads TGTGCCAGCTGGGGGGGTTATAGCAATCAGCCCCAGCATTTT.

The chain employs TRBV7-2 and TRBJ2-7; perhaps TRBD1 as D (6 bases). Germline V gene data show CDR1 as SGHTA and CDR2 as FQGNSA. This CDR3 is built from 17 residues. Between the trimmed V and J ends, which lost 5 bases and 4 bases, there was a span of 24 bases. CDR3 in DNA: TGTGCCAGCAGCATCCCCACCTCACAGGGTTCCGTATACGAGCAGTACTTC. Translation: CASSIPTSQGSVYEQYF.

The chain has TRBV6-1 and TRBJ2-2; D is unresolved. Trimming stripped 4 bases from V and 3 bases from J, with 9 bases between. The CDR3 contains 14 residues. From germline, CDR1 is MNHNS and CDR2 SASEGT. CDR3 nucleotide sequence: TGTGCCAGCAGTGCCCGGGTCCACACCGGGGAGCTGTTTTTT. It yields the protein CASSARVHTGELFF.

CDR3 nucleotide sequence: TGCGCCAGCAGCCAAACTAGCGGGAGCTCCTACAATGAGCAGTTCTTC. Translation gives CASSQTSGSSYNEQFF. V and J are TRBV4-1 and TRBJ2-1, with TRBD2 matching over 11 bases. Germline V CDR1 and CDR2: MGHRA, YSYEKL. CDR3 size: 16 residues. V lost 2 bases, J lost 0 bases, and 0 bases stayed unmatched.

V gene TRBV4-1 combines with J gene TRBJ2-1; TRBD2 matches 7 bases. V was clipped by 1 base and J by 7 bases; unmatched bases: 7. The CDR3 extends over 15 amino acids. Per the germline V gene, CDR1 is MGHRA and CDR2 is YSYEKL. CDR3 amino acids: CASSQVGGRWNEQFF. In DNA form, the CDR3 reads TGCGCCAGCAGCCAAGTAGGCGGGAGATGGAATGAGCAGTTCTTC.

This chain joins TRBV27 and TRBJ2-7, with D tentatively TRBD2 (6 bases). The ends were cut back, 7 bases at V and 2 bases at J, with 12 bases in the middle. Germline-derived CDR1 and CDR2 are MNHEY and SMNVEV (reference sequence). This CDR3 has 13 amino acids. CDR3 sequence: CASTEGSAYEQYF. In nucleotides, the CDR3 is TGTGCCAGCACGGAGGGTAGCGCCTACGAGCAGTACTTC.

J is TRBJ2-1 and V is TRBV27; weak D call: TRBD2 (6 bases). The germline gives CDR1 MNHEY, CDR2 SMNVEV (reference sequence). Between the trimmed V and J ends, which lost 7 bases and 4 bases, there was a span of 14 bases. The CDR3 is 14 amino acids. The CDR3 DNA sequence: TGTGCCAGCACTTCCCGGGACTCATACAATGAGCAGTTCTTC. Translated: CASTSRDSYNEQFF.

The rearrangement links TRBV7-6 to TRBJ2-7; 7 bases are shared with TRBD2. The CDR3 totals 15 residues. Looked up from germline, CDR1 is SGHVS and CDR2 is FNYEAQ. V lost 1 base, J lost 3 bases, and 6 bases stayed unmatched. The CDR3, as DNA: TGTGCCAGCAGCTTAGAGCTAGCGGTAAGCTACGAGCAGTACTTC. Protein sequence: CASSLELAVSYEQYF.

This chain uses TRBV28 with TRBJ1-2, with TRBD1 as a possible D gene (5 bases). The CDR3 runs 13 residues. The V gene's germline CDR1 is MDHEN and CDR2 SYDVKM. With 3 bases removed from V and 4 bases from J, the gap between germline ends came to 9 bases. The CDR3 loop reads CASSLGRGYGYTF. In DNA form, the CDR3 reads TGTGCCAGCAGTTTGGGGCGGGGCTATGGCTACACCTTC.

The chain is built from TRBV11-3 and TRBJ2-1, with a weak D call TRBD1 (6 bases). The CDR3 totals 15 residues. V was cut by 7 bases and J by 5 bases, with 18 bases left in between. CDR1 is SGHNT and CDR2 is YENEEA in the germline V gene. The CDR3 region has the DNA TGTGCCAGCACGCGCTGGGACACAATAGACAATGAGCAGTTCTTC. Protein product: CASTRWDTIDNEQFF.

This rearrangement joins TRBV4-1 to TRBJ1-3, with TRBD1 matching 9 bases. The CDR3 has 15 residues. The junction had 4 bases not matched to a gene; V was cut back by 5 bases and J by 2 bases. CDR1 and CDR2 (germline): MGHRA, YSYEKL. The CDR3 protein is CASSFRTGAGNTIYF. The CDR3, as DNA: TGCGCCAGCAGCTTTCGGACAGGGGCTGGAAACACCATATATTTT.

The genes are TRBV4-1 and TRBJ2-3; D is undetermined. Germline loops: CDR1 MGHRA, CDR2 YSYEKL. V was trimmed by 4 bases and J by 2 bases, leaving 10 bases between them. The CDR3 spans 14 residues. CDR3 residues: CASSLPLTTDTQYF. In DNA form, the CDR3 reads TGCGCCAGCAGCCTCCCCCTAACCACAGATACGCAGTATTTT.

The V call is TRBV28, the J call TRBJ2-7; no clear D. The V gene lost 5 bases and the J gene lost 5 bases, with 19 bases spanning the gap. The CDR3 runs to 15 residues. In germline, CDR1 is MDHEN, CDR2 SYDVKM. CDR3 bases: TGTGCCAGCAGTCCCGCCGGGTCCCTAACTAACGAGCAGTACTTC. Its translation: CASSPAGSLTNEQYF.

The chain is built from TRBV7-9 and TRBJ2-7; perhaps TRBD2 as D (7 bases). The ends were cut back, 2 bases at V and 5 bases at J, with 16 bases in the middle. In germline, CDR1 is SEHNR, CDR2 FQNEAQ (reference sequence). The CDR3 contains 15 residues. CDR3 protein: CASSLSLSGGHEQYF. CDR3 sequence (DNA): TGTGCCAGCAGCTTATCCCTTTCGGGGGGCCACGAGCAGTACTTC.

The genes are TRBV27 and TRBJ2-3; 11 bases are shared with TRBD2. CDR3 length: 18 residues. V lost 0 bases and J lost 5; bases outside the gene matches: 10. Germline V gene lookup returns CDR1 MNHEY and CDR2 SMNVEV (reference sequence). The CDR3 region has the DNA TGTGCCAGCAGTTTATCGTCTAGCGGGAGGAGAGGGGAAGATACGCAGTATTTT. This gives the protein CASSLSSSGRRGEDTQYF.

The CDR3 region is CASSTGQGSYEQYF. DNA of the CDR3: TGTGCCAGCAGTACCGGACAAGGCTCCTACGAGCAGTACTTC. This rearrangement joins TRBV27 to TRBJ2-7; possible D gene TRBD1, 5 bases. CDR1 and CDR2 from the germline V gene are MNHEY and SMNVEV (reference sequence). The CDR3 has 14 amino acids. Trimming cost V 5 bases and J 0 bases, with 11 bases left between them.

The chain uses TRBV7-9 and TRBJ1-5; no firm D call. V was cut by 1 base and J by 7 bases, with 8 bases left in between. Germline assignment: CDR1 SEHNR and CDR2 FQNEAQ (reference sequence). The CDR3 loop spans 13 amino acids. The CDR3 DNA is TGTGCCAGCAGCTTAGGGGTCAGGCAGCCCCAGCATTTT. Translation: CASSLGVRQPQHF.

The rearrangement uses TRBV5-1 and TRBJ2-7; D unclear. V was clipped by 0 bases and J by 5 bases, with 12 bases between them. Germline CDR1 and CDR2: SGHRS and YFSETQ. The CDR3 is 14 amino acids. CDR3 loop: CASSLGRSVHEQYF. Here the CDR3 DNA reads TGCGCCAGCAGCTTGGGCAGGTCTGTTCACGAGCAGTACTTC.

This chain connects TRBV19 to TRBJ2-7; 10 bases align to TRBD2. This CDR3 has 17 amino acids. Germline trimming cut 5 bases from V and 2 bases from J; bases unmatched to any gene: 12. Germline loops: CDR1 LNHDA, CDR2 SQIVND (reference sequence). CDR3 loop: CASSPRGLAGDPYEQYF. The CDR3 DNA reads TGTGCCAGTAGTCCCCGCGGTCTAGCGGGGGACCCCTACGAGCAGTACTTC.

J is TRBJ2-7 and V is TRBV30; 8 bases fit TRBD2. The V segment lost 2 bases and the J segment 2 bases; nucleotides outside the gene matches: 2. This CDR3 region has 13 residues. The V gene's germline CDR1 is GTSNPN and CDR2 SVGIG (reference sequence). The CDR3, as DNA: TGTGCCTGGAGTACTAGCGGCCCCTACGAGCAGTACTTC. Translating it yields CAWSTSGPYEQYF.